The rows below give T cell receptor beta chains drawn from one sample of a study of blood T cell repertoires in COVID-19. Profiling relied on immunoSEQ multiplex PCR, and the TCRdb table lists in-frame clones only, not all of them. The sample has approximately 200,000 clones; about 81% are singletons. Sample: PBMCs or T cells enriched from blood (not recorded which). Receptor source: a man aged 40-55 years who had recovered from COVID-19. Each CDR3 is given with its conserved first and last residue. Each record gives: D gene, J gene, clone size, V gene, CDR3 protein, CDR3 DNA. D genes are given only for firm matches. Where a row states a size, it is once, few, many or the class of an expanded clone; other rows omit it.

>TRBD2|TRBJ2-1|few|TRBV9
CASSVGAGGLHEQFF
TGTGCCAGCAGCGTAGGGGCGGGAGGGCTCCATGAGCAGTTCTTC
>NA|TRBJ1-6|NA|TRBV24-1
CAKGVGNSPLHF
TGTGCCAAGGGAGTAGGAAATTCACCCCTCCACTTT
>TRBD1|TRBJ2-7|NA|TRBV7-9
CASSSDRGLGNEQYF
TGTGCCAGCAGCTCAGACAGGGGCCTTGGGAACGAGCAGTACTTC
>TRBD1|TRBJ2-1|NA|TRBV2
CASSPGGVLHEQFF
TGTGCCAGCAGTCCAGGGGGCGTCCTCCATGAGCAGTTCTTC
>NA|TRBJ1-6|NA|TRBV18
CASSPAQGNYNSPLHF
TGTGCCAGCTCACCTGCCCAGGGCAATTATAATTCACCCCTCCACTTT
>NA|TRBJ1-5|NA|TRBV30
CAWSSQSSNQPQHF
TGTGCCTGGAGTTCACAGTCGAGCAATCAGCCCCAGCATTTT
>NA|TRBJ1-2|NA|TRBV6-5
CASSPLRRAAYGYTF
TGTGCCAGCAGTCCACTCAGGAGGGCCGCCTATGGCTACACCTTC
>NA|TRBJ2-1|once|TRBV18
CASSPSGKYNEQFF
TGTGCCAGCTCACCCAGCGGCAAATACAATGAGCAGTTCTTC
>NA|TRBJ1-5|NA|TRBV6-5
CASIREGNQPQHF
TGTGCCAGCATCAGGGAGGGCAATCAGCCCCAGCATTTT
>TRBD1|TRBJ1-5|NA|TRBV29-1
CSVGDRGLQPQHF
TGCAGCGTTGGGGACAGGGGGCTTCAGCCCCAGCATTTT
>TRBD1|TRBJ1-1|NA|TRBV30
CAWLPTGALEAFF
TGTGCCTGGCTTCCGACAGGGGCGCTTGAAGCTTTCTTT
>NA|TRBJ1-6|NA|TRBV5-1
CASREERVSPLHF
TGCGCCAGCCGGGAGGAAAGGGTTTCACCCCTCCACTTT
>NA|TRBJ1-2|few|TRBV5-1
CASSLAAANYGYTF
TGCGCCAGCAGCTTGGCCGCGGCTAACTATGGCTACACCTTC
>NA|TRBJ2-6|NA|TRBV19
CASSFPDHSGANVLTF
TGTGCCAGTAGTTTCCCAGATCACTCTGGGGCCAACGTCCTGACTTTC
>TRBD1|TRBJ2-1|NA|TRBV7-6
CASSRQGTEQFF
TGTGCCAGCAGCCGACAGGGGACTGAGCAGTTCTTC
>NA|TRBJ2-7|few|TRBV5-4
CASRVIGSDEQYF
TGTGCCAGCAGGGTTATTGGGAGCGACGAGCAGTACTTC
>TRBD1|TRBJ1-2|few|TRBV27
CASSPDRARNYGYTF
TGTGCCAGCAGTCCTGACAGGGCGAGAAACTATGGCTACACCTTC
>NA|TRBJ1-5|NA|TRBV5-1
CASSQDSNQPQHF
TGCGCCAGCAGCCAGGATAGCAATCAGCCCCAGCATTTT
>TRBD2|TRBJ2-3|once|TRBV3-1/TRBV3-2
CASSQGTSGSGDTQYF
TGTGCCAGCAGCCAAGGGACTAGCGGGAGCGGAGATACGCAGTATTTT
>TRBD1|TRBJ2-7|NA|TRBV30
CAWSSPGQASYEQYF
TGTGCCTGGAGTTCCCCGGGACAGGCCTCCTACGAGCAGTACTTC
>NA|TRBJ1-3|NA|TRBV5-1
CASSPGVGALGNTIYF
TGCGCCAGCAGCCCCGGCGTTGGGGCGCTTGGAAACACCATATATTTT
>TRBD1|TRBJ2-1|NA|TRBV6-5
CASMRPGQFVNEQFF
TGTGCCAGCATGCGCCCGGGACAGTTTGTGAATGAGCAGTTCTTC
>TRBD1|TRBJ1-2|NA|TRBV7-9
CASSFGTGGGGYTF
TGTGCCAGCAGCTTCGGGACAGGGGGCGGTGGCTACACCTTC
>TRBD2|TRBJ2-1|NA|TRBV19
CASNPGGRFSNEQFF
TGTGCCAGTAATCCGGGGGGGCGGTTCAGCAATGAGCAGTTCTTC
>NA|TRBJ1-1|NA|TRBV5-1
CASSLVPGLLTEAFF
TGCGCCAGCAGCTTGGTTCCAGGGCTCCTTACTGAAGCTTTCTTT
>TRBD2|TRBJ2-2|NA|TRBV7-9
CASSLRRTSTGELFF
TGTGCCAGCAGCTTACGGAGGACTAGCACCGGGGAGCTGTTTTTT
>TRBD1|TRBJ2-1|few|TRBV24-1
CATSDLPGTGRGNNEQFF
TGTGCCACCAGTGATTTGCCCGGGACAGGGAGGGGAAACAATGAGCAGTTCTTC
>NA|TRBJ2-5|NA|TRBV2
CASRLEGTQYF
TGTGCCAGCAGACTCGAGGGGACCCAGTACTTC
>TRBD1|TRBJ1-4|NA|TRBV18
CASSPSVTGKALEKLFF
TGTGCCAGCTCACCTTCGGTGACAGGGAAAGCGTTGGAAAAACTGTTTTTT
>NA|TRBJ2-7|NA|TRBV5-1
CASSPVGGSYEQYF
TGCGCCAGCAGCCCGGTAGGGGGTTCCTACGAGCAGTACTTC
>NA|TRBJ1-5|NA|TRBV2
CASSKVQGSSSNQPQHF
TGTGCCAGCAGCAAGGTTCAGGGGTCTTCTAGCAATCAGCCCCAGCATTTT
>TRBD1|TRBJ1-2|NA|TRBV2
CASRGQVGTYGYTF
TGTGCCAGCAGAGGACAGGTGGGGACCTATGGCTACACCTTC
>NA|TRBJ1-5|NA|TRBV24-1
CATSDPQGHSNQPQHF
TGTGCCACCAGTGATCCCCAGGGTCATAGCAATCAGCCCCAGCATTTT
>TRBD2|TRBJ2-7|NA|TRBV4-1
CASSQDGGGAYEQYF
TGCGCCAGCAGCCAAGACGGCGGGGGAGCCTACGAGCAGTACTTC
>NA|TRBJ2-5|NA|TRBV7-8
CASSPGLLAFEEGTQYF
TGTGCCAGCAGCCCCGGATTGCTAGCGTTCGAAGAGGGGACCCAGTACTTC
>NA|TRBJ2-7|NA|TRBV18
CASSPPSRGSNYEQYF
TGTGCCAGCTCACCACCGTCTCGGGGTTCCAACTACGAGCAGTACTTC
>TRBD1|TRBJ2-7|NA|TRBV7-8
CASSGGRGLYEQYF
TGTGCCAGCAGTGGAGGTAGGGGGCTATACGAGCAGTACTTC
>NA|TRBJ1-5|NA|TRBV7-8
CASSLGWEARGNQPQHF
TGTGCCAGCAGCTTAGGATGGGAGGCTCGGGGCAATCAGCCCCAGCATTTT
>TRBD1|TRBJ1-5|NA|TRBV6-5
CASRETGFQPQHF
TGTGCCAGCAGGGAGACAGGGTTTCAGCCCCAGCATTTT
>TRBD2|TRBJ2-5|NA|TRBV5-1
CASSLGLAFGETQYF
TGCGCCAGCAGCTTGGGACTAGCATTTGGGGAGACCCAGTACTTC
>NA|TRBJ1-1|NA|TRBV5-4
CASSWPLGGLNTEAFF
TGTGCCAGCAGCTGGCCTCTCGGGGGACTAAACACTGAAGCTTTCTTT
>NA|TRBJ1-5|NA|TRBV18
CASSPPSRGMGNQPQHF
TGTGCCAGCTCACCCCCGAGTCGGGGTATGGGCAATCAGCCCCAGCATTTT
>TRBD2|TRBJ2-3|NA|TRBV7-6
CASSSVGLAGGVTDTQYF
TGTGCCAGCAGCTCAGTCGGACTAGCGGGAGGAGTGACAGATACGCAGTATTTT
>NA|TRBJ2-7|few|TRBV19
CASSISAYYEQYF
TGTGCCAGTAGTATATCAGCGTACTACGAGCAGTACTTC
>NA|TRBJ2-5|NA|TRBV5-1
CASSPDSIYGTQYF
TGCGCCAGCAGCCCCGACTCAATTTATGGGACCCAGTACTTC
>NA|TRBJ2-1|NA|TRBV9
CASSVEANEQFF
TGTGCCAGCAGCGTAGAAGCAAATGAGCAGTTCTTC
>TRBD1|TRBJ2-7|medium-sized|TRBV24-1
CAKKRAGGGHEQYF
TGTGCCAAAAAACGGGCAGGGGGCGGCCACGAGCAGTACTTC
>NA|TRBJ2-5|once|TRBV7-2
CASSPKGETQYF
TGTGCCAGCAGCCCAAAGGGGGAGACCCAGTACTTC